This is a list of T cell receptor beta chains from one sample in a study of radiotherapy plus CTLA-4 blockade in lung cancer. TCRdb's table, derived via immunoSEQ multiplex PCR, lists solely in-frame clones and lacks some. The sample includes 75,000 to 100,000 clones, 75% to 85% seen only once; the top ten take about 3.5%. The sample consisted of peripheral blood, taken from a patient treated with radiotherapy plus ipilimumab. All receptors derive from a human donor with non-small cell lung cancer who had a partial response to radiotherapy plus ipilimumab. Both conserved end residues are part of each CDR3. The order of the fields is V gene, clone size, J gene, D gene, CDR3 DNA, CDR3 protein. D genes are given only for firm matches. Clone size appears in some rows only: once, few, many, or a class for an expanded clone.

v_gene: TRBV2
abundance: .
j_gene: TRBJ2-3
d_gene: .
CDR3nt: TGTGCCAGCAGTTACACCCGCAGAACAGATACGCAGTATTTT
CDR3aa: CASSYTRRTDTQYF

v_gene: TRBV5-1
abundance: .
j_gene: TRBJ1-2
d_gene: .
CDR3nt: TGCGCCAGCAGCTTGGACGTAGGTACAGCTCAGGGCTACACCTTC
CDR3aa: CASSLDVGTAQGYTF

v_gene: TRBV6-5
abundance: few
j_gene: TRBJ1-4
d_gene: .
CDR3nt: TGTGCCAGCAGACCTCCCGGAGGTGAAAAACTGTTTTTT
CDR3aa: CASRPPGGEKLFF

v_gene: TRBV27
abundance: .
j_gene: TRBJ1-5
d_gene: .
CDR3nt: TGTGCCAGCAGTTTATCGACCACAGTTAATCAGCCCCAGCATTTT
CDR3aa: CASSLSTTVNQPQHF

v_gene: TRBV30
abundance: .
j_gene: TRBJ1-1
d_gene: .
CDR3nt: TGTGCCTGGAAGGACTGGGAGGAGGAGGCCACTGAAGCTTTCTTT
CDR3aa: CAWKDWEEEATEAFF

v_gene: TRBV27
abundance: .
j_gene: TRBJ2-3
d_gene: TRBD1
CDR3nt: TGTGCCAGCAGAAACGGGGCGACAGGGATTACAGATACGCAGTATTTT
CDR3aa: CASRNGATGITDTQYF

v_gene: TRBV5-1
abundance: .
j_gene: TRBJ2-3
d_gene: TRBD2
CDR3nt: TGCGCCAGCAGCTTGGGGACTAGCGGAAGAGATACGCAGTATTTT
CDR3aa: CASSLGTSGRDTQYF

v_gene: TRBV14
abundance: few
j_gene: TRBJ2-2
d_gene: .
CDR3nt: TGTGCCAGCAGCCAGGACTTTGGTCGGACGGAGCTGTTTTTT
CDR3aa: CASSQDFGRTELFF

v_gene: TRBV7-9
abundance: few
j_gene: TRBJ1-1
d_gene: .
CDR3nt: TGTGCCAGCAGCCCCAGGGGGAACACTGAAGCTTTCTTT
CDR3aa: CASSPRGNTEAFF

v_gene: TRBV28
abundance: .
j_gene: TRBJ1-5
d_gene: .
CDR3nt: TGTGCCAGCAGCATAGGGGGAGGCAATCAGCCCCAGCATTTT
CDR3aa: CASSIGGGNQPQHF

v_gene: TRBV9
abundance: .
j_gene: TRBJ2-5
d_gene: TRBD2
CDR3nt: TGTGCCAGCAGCGGCGGGAGGGCCTTGGCAGAGACCCAGTACTTC
CDR3aa: CASSGGRALAETQYF

v_gene: TRBV29-1
abundance: .
j_gene: TRBJ1-2
d_gene: TRBD1
CDR3nt: TGCAGCGTTGGACCGGGACAGGGGATTTACTATGGCTACACCTTC
CDR3aa: CSVGPGQGIYYGYTF

v_gene: TRBV5-1
abundance: .
j_gene: TRBJ1-1
d_gene: .
CDR3nt: TGCGCCAGCAGCCCAGTACAGGGCAACACTGAAGCTTTCTTT
CDR3aa: CASSPVQGNTEAFF

v_gene: TRBV30
abundance: .
j_gene: TRBJ2-2
d_gene: .
CDR3nt: TGTGCCTGGATGGCAGGACACCGAACAAACACCGGGGAGCTGTTTTTT
CDR3aa: CAWMAGHRTNTGELFF

v_gene: TRBV6-1
abundance: .
j_gene: TRBJ2-7
d_gene: .
CDR3nt: TGTGCCACGGTGTCTGGCGGGGCTAACTCCTACGAGCAGTACTTC
CDR3aa: CATVSGGANSYEQYF

v_gene: TRBV11-2
abundance: .
j_gene: TRBJ2-1
d_gene: TRBD1
CDR3nt: TGTGCCAGCAGCTTCCGGGACAGGCCCTACAATGAGCAGTTCTTC
CDR3aa: CASSFRDRPYNEQFF

v_gene: TRBV6-1
abundance: .
j_gene: TRBJ2-2
d_gene: .
CDR3nt: TGTGCCAGCAGTCGCCGGACAGCGAACACCGGGGAGCTGTTTTTT
CDR3aa: CASSRRTANTGELFF

v_gene: TRBV5-8
abundance: .
j_gene: TRBJ1-1
d_gene: .
CDR3nt: TGTGCCAGCTCCAAGTGGAGCACTGAAGCTTTCTTT
CDR3aa: CASSKWSTEAFF

v_gene: TRBV30
abundance: .
j_gene: TRBJ2-7
d_gene: TRBD2
CDR3nt: TGTGCCTGGGGAGCGGGAGGGGCCTACGAGCAGTACTTC
CDR3aa: CAWGAGGAYEQYF

v_gene: TRBV7-2
abundance: .
j_gene: TRBJ2-7
d_gene: TRBD1
CDR3nt: TGTGCCAGCAGCTCTAGGACAGGGGCCTACGAGCAGTACTTC
CDR3aa: CASSSRTGAYEQYF

v_gene: TRBV27
abundance: .
j_gene: TRBJ2-1
d_gene: .
CDR3nt: TGTGCCAGCAGTTTGACAGGAGACTACAATGAGCAGTTCTTC
CDR3aa: CASSLTGDYNEQFF

v_gene: TRBV6-5
abundance: .
j_gene: TRBJ2-1
d_gene: .
CDR3nt: TGTGCCAGCATTTTCAGGACAGCGAATGAGCAGTTCTTC
CDR3aa: CASIFRTANEQFF

v_gene: TRBV5-1
abundance: .
j_gene: TRBJ2-1
d_gene: TRBD2
CDR3nt: TGCGCCAGCAGCCTGGGAGGGATGAGGAACAATGAGCAGTTCTTC
CDR3aa: CASSLGGMRNNEQFF

v_gene: TRBV28
abundance: .
j_gene: TRBJ2-7
d_gene: .
CDR3nt: TGTGCCAGCAGCTTAATACAGGGCGCCCACGAGCAGTACTTC
CDR3aa: CASSLIQGAHEQYF

v_gene: TRBV2
abundance: .
j_gene: TRBJ2-7
d_gene: TRBD1
CDR3nt: TGTGCCAGCAGTGAAGTACCGGGACAGGGGAGGGAGCAGTACTTC
CDR3aa: CASSEVPGQGREQYF

v_gene: TRBV4-1
abundance: few
j_gene: TRBJ2-7
d_gene: .
CDR3nt: TGCGCCAGCAGCCAAGAACCCGGACGGGGGTACGAGCAGTACTTC
CDR3aa: CASSQEPGRGYEQYF

v_gene: TRBV5-1
abundance: .
j_gene: TRBJ2-1
d_gene: TRBD1
CDR3nt: TGCGCCAGCAGCTTGGTAGGGGGCCAGTACAATGAGCAGTTCTTC
CDR3aa: CASSLVGGQYNEQFF

v_gene: TRBV5-1
abundance: .
j_gene: TRBJ2-1
d_gene: .
CDR3nt: TGCGCCAGCAGCTCTCGGGAGAGGGACTACAATGAGCAGTTCTTC
CDR3aa: CASSSRERDYNEQFF

v_gene: TRBV10-1
abundance: .
j_gene: TRBJ2-1
d_gene: TRBD2
CDR3nt: TGCGCCAGCAGTCGTGGGACTAGCGAAGATGAGCAGTTCTTC
CDR3aa: CASSRGTSEDEQFF

v_gene: TRBV28
abundance: .
j_gene: TRBJ2-7
d_gene: TRBD2
CDR3nt: TGTGCCAGCAGTCTCGGGACTAGCGGGAGACTCGGCGAGCAGTACTTC
CDR3aa: CASSLGTSGRLGEQYF

v_gene: TRBV5-6
abundance: .
j_gene: TRBJ2-1
d_gene: .
CDR3nt: TGTGCCAGCAGCGGGGAGGGACATCCTTACAATGAGCAGTTCTTC
CDR3aa: CASSGEGHPYNEQFF